This section outlines one T cell receptor (beta chain) sequence together with its context. This sample is part of a study of OX40 agonist ivuxolimab in advanced cancers. About the research overall: From roughly 20 to 85 years was the age range, with a mean of 60 years, and about 83% were male.

Sequencing used immunoSEQ multiplex PCR; TCRdb keeps in-frame clones, though not all of them. The data hold about 76,000 clones, with approximately 87% observed a single time. This specimen consisted of CD4+ or CD8+ T cells sorted from blood, obtained in a trial of the OX40 agonist ivuxolimab. This TCR was recovered from an adult with an advanced solid tumor such as melanoma, head and neck, liver or kidney cancer.

The CDR3 DNA is TGTGCCAGCAGCATACAGGGGGCTGGGACAGATACGCAGTATTTT. It is translated as CASSIQGAGTDTQYF. The chain couples TRBV11-1 to TRBJ2-3, with 9 bases that match TRBD1. Germline lookup yields CDR1 SGHAT and CDR2 FQDESV (reference sequence). V lost 5 bases to trimming and J lost 3 bases; unmatched junction nucleotides: 6. There are 15 residues in the CDR3.